The source of this T cell receptor (beta chain) is a study of CD8+ T cells in alopecia areata. Overall study findings and caveats: Tofacitinib yielded significantly lower scalp clonality and fewer expanded CD8+ clones among the top 100.

Sample treatment: oral pan-JAK inhibitor, 5-10 mg twice daily. Following extraction, RNA underwent reverse transcription to cDNA, which served as the sequencing template. Profiling relied on immunoSEQ multiplex PCR, and the TCRdb table lists in-frame clones only, not all of them. The data show some 180,000 clones, around 51% seen once. On this clone itself: Its antigen is undetermined.

This sequence originates from a human donor with alopecia areata. Sequencing was performed on CD8+ T cells sorted from blood, taken at week 52, from a patient treated with tofacitinib.

The CDR3 spells CASSQDSRTEAFF. The CDR3 DNA sequence: TGCGCCAGCAGCCAAGATTCGCGCACTGAAGCTTTCTTT. This sequence joins TRBV4-1 and TRBJ1-1, with unresolved D. This CDR3 is 13 amino acids long. Deletions cut 0 bases from V and 4 bases from J, with 6 bases between. Germline V lookup: CDR1 MGHRA, CDR2 YSYEKL.